This entry concerns a single T cell receptor (beta chain). Its antigen is as yet unknown. The sample originates from a study of T cell repertoires in cytomegalovirus infection. Study information: The public TCR beta signatures pointed to both CMV infection and matching HLA type. Regarding the study as a whole: Public TCR beta family frequency separated CMV-and-HLA carriers, including in an independent cohort. Dominating the ex vivo response were TCR beta clonotypes that were CMV-specific and HLA-C-restricted.

TCRdb itself ran the reads through MiXCR, one entry per CDR3 protein. The repertoire holds about 530,000 distinct CDR3 sequences, with about 26% as singletons. The V and J ends lost 8 bases and 2 bases respectively, with 19 bases between them. CDR3 length equals 15 residues. CDR1 SGHNT and CDR2 YYREEE come from the germline V gene (reference sequence). The chain has TRBV5-4 and TRBJ1-2; D is uncertain. The origin of this receptor is a human donor in good health (CMV status not recorded). Some clones in this sample may be carry-over from other donors' samples. Specimen: PBMCs. CDR3 residues: CASTRPTNLNYGYTF. CDR3 coding DNA: TGTGCCAGTACTCGTCCAACCAACCTCAACTATGGCTACACCTTC.